What follows are 16 T cell receptor beta chains derived from one specimen sequenced in a study of blood T cell repertoires in COVID-19. Only in-frame clones appear in the TCRdb table, and some are missing; sequencing was by immunoSEQ multiplex PCR. Of hundreds of thousands of clones in the sample, 75% to 90% were seen once. Sequencing was performed on peripheral blood. These receptors all stem from a woman in her twenties or thirties with active or convalescent COVID-19.

The chain is built from TRBV10-1 and TRBJ2-7, with D possibly TRBD2 on 5 matching bases. This CDR3 is built from 13 residues. V dropped 11 bases and J dropped 4 bases, with 18 bases sitting between them. The germline CDR1 and CDR2 sequences are WNHNN and SYGVQD (reference sequence). Written as DNA, the CDR3 is TGCGCCGACCGGGATCGACACACGTACGAGCAGTACTTC. Protein sequence: CADRDRHTYEQYF.

V and J are TRBV2 and TRBJ1-6, with a tentative D call TRBD1 (5 bases). V was pared by 7 bases and J by 7 bases, with 14 bases between. The length of the CDR3 is 14 residues. Germline loops: CDR1 SNHLY, CDR2 FYNNEI. The CDR3 nucleotides are TGTGCCAGCAATTCGGGGGGTAGAAATTCACCCCTCCACTTT. Translating gives CASNSGGRNSPLHF. The whole variable domain, remainder taken from reference TRBV2 and TRBJ1-6, is EPEVTQTPSHQVTQMGQEVILRCVPISNHLYFYWYRQILGQKVEFLVSFYNNEISEKSEIFDDQFSVERPDGSNFTLKIRSTKLEDSAMYFCASNSGGRNSPLHFGNGTRLTVT.

The chain uses TRBV30 and TRBJ1-2, with D uncertain. Germline CDR1 and CDR2: GTSNPN and SVGIG (reference sequence). This CDR3 region has 13 residues. Trimming took off 2 bases at V and 10 bases at J, with 17 bases between the two ends. The CDR3: CAWSKALGLTYTF. CDR3 sequence (DNA): TGTGCCTGGAGTAAAGCCCTCGGTCTTACCTACACCTTC.

The rearrangement links TRBV2 to TRBJ1-2; TRBD1 is a possible D gene (6 bases). V dropped 6 bases and J dropped 4 bases, with 15 bases sitting between them. The CDR3 has 14 amino acids. Germline CDR1 SNHLY, CDR2 FYNNEI. Here the CDR3 DNA reads TGTGCCAGCAGCCCTACAGGGACGATCTATGGCTACACCTTC. Its protein is CASSPTGTIYGYTF.

V gene TRBV6-5 combines with J gene TRBJ2-3; 15 positions agree with TRBD2. CDR3 length equals 16 residues. Germline V gene data show CDR1 as MNHEY and CDR2 as SVGAGI. Trimming at V came to 4 bases and at J to 3 bases, leaving 2 bases not matched to a gene. The CDR3 sequence: CASSSGLAGGTDTQYF. Written as DNA, the CDR3 is TGTGCCAGCAGTTCCGGACTAGCGGGGGGGACAGATACGCAGTATTTT.

V is TRBV10-3 and J is TRBJ1-1, with TRBD1 identical over 11 bases. The CDR3 spans 14 residues. V lost 6 bases, J lost 3 bases, and 3 bases stayed unmatched. Germline CDR1 is ENHRY and CDR2 is SYGVKD. CDR3 coding DNA: TGTGCCATCAGGGGACAGGGGGGGGACACTGAAGCTTTCTTT. Protein product: CAIRGQGGDTEAFF.

The V and J genes are TRBV29-1 and TRBJ2-1, with 7 bases that match TRBD1. Germline V gene sequence: CDR1 SQVTM, CDR2 ANQGSEA. This CDR3 region has 14 residues. V lost 5 bases, J lost 2 bases, and 6 bases stayed unmatched. CDR3: CSVTIGTAYNEQFF. The CDR3 DNA is TGCAGCGTTACCATTGGGACAGCCTACAATGAGCAGTTCTTC.

The CDR3 DNA reads as TGTGCCATCAGGGGGGACAGGTTCCAGAACACTGAAGCTTTCTTT. Its protein is CAIRGDRFQNTEAFF. The chain employs TRBV10-3 and TRBJ1-1; 8 positions agree with TRBD1. Germline assignment: CDR1 ENHRY and CDR2 SYGVKD. The V segment lost 6 bases and the J segment 1 base; nucleotides outside the gene matches: 7. The CDR3 loop spans 15 amino acids.

The V call is TRBV19, the J call TRBJ1-2; possibly TRBD1 for D (6 bases). Germline CDR1 reads LNHDA; CDR2 reads SQIVND (reference sequence). This CDR3 has 16 residues. Between the trimmed V and J ends, which lost 4 bases and 5 bases, there was a span of 20 bases. CDR3 in DNA: TGTGCCAGTAGTACCCCCGGGGGGGGCAATGTTTATGGCTACACCTTC. This gives the protein CASSTPGGGNVYGYTF.

The chain recombines TRBV9 with TRBJ2-6; 9 bases are a match to TRBD1. CDR1 is SGDLS, CDR2 YYNGEE, per germline. This CDR3 region has 20 residues. Trimming removed 5 bases from V and 1 base from J; junction bases left unmatched: 16. Here the CDR3 DNA reads TGTGCCAGCAGTTCCCGCCAACCGGGACAGGGACCATCTGGGGCCAACGTCCTGACTTTC. It encodes CASSSRQPGQGPSGANVLTF. Using reference TRBV9 and TRBJ2-6 for the parts outside the CDR3, the full variable domain is DSGVTQTPKHLITATGQRVTLRCSPRSGDLSVYWYQQSLDQGLQFLIQYYNGEERAKGNILERFSAQQFPDLHSELNLSSLELGDSALYFCASSSRQPGQGPSGANVLTFGAGSRLTVL.

For this clone: The same CDR3 arises from other DNA sequences in this sample as well. The V and J genes are TRBV5-1 and TRBJ1-2; 9 bases match TRBD1. The ends lost 0 bases at V and 6 bases at J; junction bases unmatched: 0. CDR1 and CDR2 from the germline V gene are SGHRS and YFSETQ. The CDR3 loop spans 13 amino acids. CDR3 nucleotides: TGCGCCAGCAGCTTGGGGACAGGGGATGGCTACACCTTC. The encoded protein is CASSLGTGDGYTF.

The rearrangement links TRBV7-2 to TRBJ2-7, with 7 bases matching TRBD2. The ends lost 1 base at V and 6 bases at J; junction bases unmatched: 6. This CDR3 comprises 14 residues. CDR1 SGHTA and CDR2 FQGNSA come from the germline V gene. CDR3 sequence reads: CASSLVGGPSEQYF. The CDR3 bases are TGTGCCAGCAGCTTAGTGGGAGGGCCAAGCGAGCAGTACTTC.

The V and J genes are TRBV19 and TRBJ1-1, with 8 bases identical to TRBD1. J lost 1 base, V lost 2 bases, and 12 bases had no gene match. Germline CDR1 LNHDA, CDR2 SQIVND (reference sequence). The CDR3 loop spans 18 amino acids. This CDR3 is CASSIRAAGTGPNTEAFF. The CDR3 nucleotides read TGTGCCAGTAGTATACGCGCGGCCGGGACAGGACCGAACACTGAAGCTTTCTTT.

Concerning this clone itself: This same CDR3 is encoded by further DNA sequences in the sample. The V and J genes are TRBV18 and TRBJ2-7; 9 bases map to TRBD1. Germline V gives CDR1 KGHSH, CDR2 LQKENI. The CDR3 consists of 16 residues. J gave up 4 bases and V 2 bases, and 9 bases lay outside the gene matches. The CDR3 sequence is CASSPIAGTGTYEQYF. The CDR3 DNA follows: TGTGCCAGCTCACCAATCGCCGGGACAGGGACTTACGAGCAGTACTTC. Full variable domain (missing parts from reference TRBV18 and TRBJ2-7): NAGVMQNPRHLVRRRGQEARLRCSPMKGHSHVYWYRQLPEEGLKFMVYLQKENIIDESGMPKERFSAEFPKEGPSILRIQQVVRGDSAAYFCASSPIAGTGTYEQYFGPGTRLTVT.

The genes are TRBV5-1 and TRBJ1-6; TRBD1 matches at 7 bases. V lost 2 bases, J lost 0 bases, and 17 bases stayed unmatched. Germline CDR1 and CDR2: SGHRS and YFSETQ. The CDR3 has 21 amino acids. Written as DNA, the CDR3 is TGCGCCAGCAGCTTAATGGAGGGGGCGGGCCGGCTGAGCTCCTATAATTCACCCCTCCACTTT. It yields the protein CASSLMEGAGRLSSYNSPLHF. The full variable domain, completed using reference TRBV5-1 and TRBJ1-6, is KAGVTQTPRYLIKTRGQQVTLSCSPISGHRSVSWYQQTPGQGLQFLFEYFSETQRNKGNFPGRFSGRQFSNSRSEMNVSTLELGDSALYLCASSLMEGAGRLSSYNSPLHFGNGTRLTVT.

The count of this clone is one. V and J are TRBV3-1 (or the pseudogene TRBV3-2) and TRBJ1-4, with a tentative D call TRBD1 (6 bases). Germline CDR1 LGHDT, CDR2 YNNKEL (reference sequence). Trimming cost V 0 bases and J 4 bases, with 12 bases left between them. The CDR3 sequence is 16 residues long. CDR3 coding DNA: TGTGCCAGCAGCCAAGATCGGACAGACCTTAATGAAAAACTGTTTTTT. Protein sequence: CASSQDRTDLNEKLFF.